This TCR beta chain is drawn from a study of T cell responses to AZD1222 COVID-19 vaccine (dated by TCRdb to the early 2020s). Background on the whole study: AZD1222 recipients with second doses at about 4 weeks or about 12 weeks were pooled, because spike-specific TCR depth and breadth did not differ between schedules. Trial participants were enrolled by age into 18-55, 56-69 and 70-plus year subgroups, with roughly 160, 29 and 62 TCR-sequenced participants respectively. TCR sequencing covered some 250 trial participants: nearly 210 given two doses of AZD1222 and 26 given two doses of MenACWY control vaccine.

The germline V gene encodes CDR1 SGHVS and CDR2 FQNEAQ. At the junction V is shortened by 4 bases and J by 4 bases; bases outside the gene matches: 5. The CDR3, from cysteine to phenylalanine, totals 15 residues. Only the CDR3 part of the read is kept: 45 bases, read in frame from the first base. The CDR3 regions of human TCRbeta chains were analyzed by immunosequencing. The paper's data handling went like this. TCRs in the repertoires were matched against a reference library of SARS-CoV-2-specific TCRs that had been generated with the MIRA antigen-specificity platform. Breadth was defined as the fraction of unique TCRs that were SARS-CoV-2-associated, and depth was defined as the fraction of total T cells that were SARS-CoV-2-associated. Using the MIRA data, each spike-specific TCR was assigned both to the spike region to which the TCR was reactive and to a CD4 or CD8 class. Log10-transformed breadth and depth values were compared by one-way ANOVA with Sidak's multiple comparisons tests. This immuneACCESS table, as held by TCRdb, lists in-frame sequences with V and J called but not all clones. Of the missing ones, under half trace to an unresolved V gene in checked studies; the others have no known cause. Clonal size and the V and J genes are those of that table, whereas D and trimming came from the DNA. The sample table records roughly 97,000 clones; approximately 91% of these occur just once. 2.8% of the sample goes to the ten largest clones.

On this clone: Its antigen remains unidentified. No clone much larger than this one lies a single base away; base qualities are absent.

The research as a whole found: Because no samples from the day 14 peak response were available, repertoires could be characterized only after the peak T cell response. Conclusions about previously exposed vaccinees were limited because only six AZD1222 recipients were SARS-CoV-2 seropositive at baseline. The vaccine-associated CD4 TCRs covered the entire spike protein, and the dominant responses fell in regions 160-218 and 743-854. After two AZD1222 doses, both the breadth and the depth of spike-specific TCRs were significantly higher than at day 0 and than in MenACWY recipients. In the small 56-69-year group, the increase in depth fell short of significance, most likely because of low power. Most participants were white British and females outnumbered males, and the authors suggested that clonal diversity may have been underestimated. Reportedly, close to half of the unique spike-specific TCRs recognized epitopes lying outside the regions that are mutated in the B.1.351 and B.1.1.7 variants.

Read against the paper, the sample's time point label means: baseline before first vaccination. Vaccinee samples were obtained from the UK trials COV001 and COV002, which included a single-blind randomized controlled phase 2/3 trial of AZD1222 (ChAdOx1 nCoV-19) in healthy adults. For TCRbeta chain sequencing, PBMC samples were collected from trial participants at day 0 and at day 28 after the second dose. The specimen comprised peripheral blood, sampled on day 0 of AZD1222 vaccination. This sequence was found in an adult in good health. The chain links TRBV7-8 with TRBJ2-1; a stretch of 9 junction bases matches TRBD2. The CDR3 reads CASSSSGGQYNEQFF. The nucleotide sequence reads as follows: TGTGCCAGCAGCTCCAGCGGGGGGCAATACAATGAGCAGTTCTTC.